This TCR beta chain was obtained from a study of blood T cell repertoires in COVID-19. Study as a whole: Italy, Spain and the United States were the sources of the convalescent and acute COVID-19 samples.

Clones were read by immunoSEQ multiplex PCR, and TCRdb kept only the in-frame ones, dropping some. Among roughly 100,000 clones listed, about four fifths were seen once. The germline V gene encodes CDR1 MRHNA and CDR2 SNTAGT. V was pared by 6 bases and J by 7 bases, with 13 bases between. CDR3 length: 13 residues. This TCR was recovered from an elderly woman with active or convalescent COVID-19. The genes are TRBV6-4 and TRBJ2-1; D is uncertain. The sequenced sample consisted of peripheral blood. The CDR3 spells CASSTSFGNEQFF. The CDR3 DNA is TGTGCCAGCAGCACCTCCTTCGGGAATGAGCAGTTCTTC.